A single sample is the source of the 11 T cell receptor beta chains below, sequenced in a study of OX40 agonist ivuxolimab in advanced cancers. Using immunoSEQ multiplex PCR, the repertoire was profiled, and TCRdb retains in-frame clones only, with some absent. This sample has 60,000 or so clones, with around 83% found just once. Sequencing was performed on CD4+ or CD8+ T cells sorted from blood, taken in a trial of the OX40 agonist ivuxolimab. The receptor set was obtained from an adult with an advanced solid tumor such as melanoma, head and neck, liver or kidney cancer.

The V and J genes are TRBV6-1 and TRBJ1-1; D gene ambiguous. From germline, CDR1 is MNHNS and CDR2 SASEGT. V was shortened by 7 bases and J by 1 base, with 16 bases between the two germline ends. The CDR3 spans 15 residues. CDR3 loop: CASTRGDYANTEAFF. The CDR3 nucleotides read TGTGCCAGCACCCGGGGTGACTATGCGAACACTGAAGCTTTCTTT.

The chain couples TRBV7-8 to TRBJ2-7, with a tentative D call TRBD1 (6 bases). This CDR3 region has 15 residues. The V and J ends lost 2 bases and 1 base respectively, with 12 bases between them. CDR1 and CDR2 from the germline V gene are SGHVS and FQNEAQ. CDR3 in amino acids: CASSLSAGASYEQYF. The CDR3 DNA follows: TGTGCCAGCAGCTTAAGCGCAGGGGCTTCCTACGAGCAGTACTTC.

The J gene is TRBJ2-2, the V gene TRBV18; D is unresolved. V dropped 6 bases and J dropped 6 bases, with 5 bases sitting between them. The CDR3 contains 11 residues. Germline loops: CDR1 KGHSH, CDR2 LQKENI. CDR3 DNA sequence: TGTGCCAGCTCCCCGCCCGGGGAGCTGTTTTTT. Translated: CASSPPGELFF.

The rearrangement joins TRBV21-1 to TRBJ2-6; the DNA was not used to check the table's D call, TRBD2. TRBV21-1 is flagged as a pseudogene. CDR3 length: 18 amino acids. The DNA of the CDR3 is TGTGCCAGCAGCAAAGTGGGGCTAGCGGGATGTGGGGCCAACGTCCTGACTTTC. This translates into CASSKVGLAGCGANVLTF.

The chain joins TRBV9 to TRBJ2-5; 10 bases line up with TRBD1. The ends lost 3 bases at V and 5 bases at J; junction bases unmatched: 7. The length of the CDR3 is 15 residues. Looked up from germline, CDR1 is SGDLS and CDR2 is YYNGEE. The CDR3 DNA reads TGTGCCAGCAGCGGACTGACAGGGGGCCGGGAGACCCAGTACTTC. Its translation: CASSGLTGGRETQYF.

The chain joins TRBV9 to TRBJ1-6, with TRBD1 identical over 11 bases. There are 16 residues in the CDR3. Per germline, CDR1 SGDLS and CDR2 YYNGEE. Trimming removed 4 bases from V and 7 bases from J; junction bases left unmatched: 7. CDR3 amino acids: CASSPGQGAPNSPLHF. CDR3 in DNA: TGTGCCAGCAGCCCCGGACAGGGGGCGCCGAATTCACCCCTCCACTTT.

The V call is TRBV5-4, the J call TRBJ2-6; tentatively, D is TRBD1 or TRBD2 (5 bases each). V lost 4 bases and J 4 bases, leaving 15 bases between the germline ends. Germline CDR1 is SGHNT and CDR2 is YYREEE (reference sequence). The CDR3 runs 16 residues. The CDR3 DNA sequence: TGTGCCAGCAGCCTCGGGACGGCATCCGGGGCCAACGTCCTGACTTTC. Translation: CASSLGTASGANVLTF.

The chain has TRBV15 and TRBJ2-2; D tentatively fits TRBD1 or TRBD2 (5 bases each). The CDR3 consists of 15 residues. The V gene lost 0 bases and the J gene lost 5 bases, with 10 bases spanning the gap. Germline-derived CDR1 and CDR2 are LNHNV and YYDKDF (reference sequence). The CDR3 is CATSRDEGLTGELFF. The CDR3, as DNA: TGTGCCACCAGCAGAGATGAGGGGCTAACCGGGGAGCTGTTTTTT.

The chain uses TRBV19 and TRBJ1-5; 10 nucleotides match TRBD1. Trimming cost V 8 bases and J 0 bases; bases outside gene matches: 7. CDR1 LNHDA and CDR2 SQIVND come from the germline V gene (reference sequence). The CDR3 has 16 amino acids. CDR3 in DNA: TGTGCCAGTCTACGGACAGGGGGTCTTAGCAATCAGCCCCAGCATTTT. Encoded protein: CASLRTGGLSNQPQHF.

V and J are TRBV5-1 and TRBJ2-1; no clear D gene. Germline V gene sequence: CDR1 SGHRS, CDR2 YFSETQ. The V gene lost 0 bases and the J gene lost 5 bases, with 12 bases spanning the gap. This CDR3 spans 15 amino acids. CDR3 DNA sequence: TGCGCCAGCAGCTTGGTTGGCAGATTAGACAATGAGCAGTTCTTC. Translation: CASSLVGRLDNEQFF.

In its sample, this clone was seen many times. The genes are TRBV28 and TRBJ1-5, with TRBD1 as a possible D gene (6 bases). The V end lost 6 bases, the J end lost 6 bases, and 12 bases lay between the germline ends. CDR3 length: 13 amino acids. CDR1 and CDR2 (germline): MDHEN, SYDVKM. Written as DNA, the CDR3 is TGTGCCAGCAGAACAGGGCTTGGTCAGCCCCAGCATTTT. It specifies CASRTGLGQPQHF.